This TCR beta chain was profiled in a study of blood T cell repertoires in COVID-19. Study summary: COVID-19 samples, acute and convalescent, were from the United States, Italy and Spain. PBMCs, B-cell-depleted T cells, or T cells were the source of the cDNA or gDNA that made up the material.

Germline CDR1 is MNHNY and CDR2 is SVGAGI (reference sequence). CDR3 length: 15 residues. Participants were aged about 18 to 100 years from approximately 24 US areas. Participant reports of clinical history set cohort assignment. As regards this clone: At one end, the junction sequence differs from germline, possibly due to a read error.

Sequenced by immunoSEQ multiplex PCR; TCRdb stores in-frame clones only, minus some. This table holds hundreds of thousands of clones, roughly 86% found once. The clonotype originates from a woman aged 45-65 years who had recovered from COVID-19. The chain uses TRBV6-6 and TRBJ2-2; the D gene is possibly TRBD2 (5 bases). Sequencing was carried out using PBMCs or T cells enriched from blood (not recorded which). The CDR3 DNA reads TGTGCCAGCAGCTACTCAGGATTCGGCGGGTTGAAGCTGTTTTTT. It encodes CASSYSGFGGLKLFF.